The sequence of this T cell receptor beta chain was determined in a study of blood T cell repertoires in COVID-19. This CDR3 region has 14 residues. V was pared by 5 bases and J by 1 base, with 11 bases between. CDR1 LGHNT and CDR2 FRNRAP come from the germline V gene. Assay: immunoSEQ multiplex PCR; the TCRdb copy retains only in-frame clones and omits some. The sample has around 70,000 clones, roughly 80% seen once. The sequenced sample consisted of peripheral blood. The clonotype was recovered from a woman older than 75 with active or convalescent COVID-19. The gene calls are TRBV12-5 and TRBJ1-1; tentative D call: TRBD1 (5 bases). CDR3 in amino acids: CASGLGHPNTEAFF. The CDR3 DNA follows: TGTGCTAGTGGTCTCGGACACCCGAACACTGAAGCTTTCTTT.